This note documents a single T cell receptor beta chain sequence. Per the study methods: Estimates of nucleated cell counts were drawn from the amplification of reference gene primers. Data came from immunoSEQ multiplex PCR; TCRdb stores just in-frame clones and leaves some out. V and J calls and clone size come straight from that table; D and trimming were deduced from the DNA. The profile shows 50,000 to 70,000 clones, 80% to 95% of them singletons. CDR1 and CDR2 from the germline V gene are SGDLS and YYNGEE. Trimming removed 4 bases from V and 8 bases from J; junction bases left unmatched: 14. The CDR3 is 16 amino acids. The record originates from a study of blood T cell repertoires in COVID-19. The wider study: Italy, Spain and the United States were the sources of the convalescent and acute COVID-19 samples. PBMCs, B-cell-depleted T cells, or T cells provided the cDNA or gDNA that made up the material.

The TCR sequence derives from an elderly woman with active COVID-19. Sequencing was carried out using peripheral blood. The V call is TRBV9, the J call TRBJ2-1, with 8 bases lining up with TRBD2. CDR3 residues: CASSPNSGGAVDEQFF. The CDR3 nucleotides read TGTGCCAGCAGCCCAAATTCCGGGGGGGCAGTCGATGAGCAGTTCTTC.